This T cell receptor (beta chain) was sequenced during a study of T cells after posttransplantation cyclophosphamide. Whole-study findings and limits: Donor-recipient repertoire similarity was low at 1-2 months, rising over year one. Recipient CMV seropositivity and CMV reactivation strongly tracked TRB clonality. TRB overlap between skin or GI tissue T cells and blood was limited.

This CDR3 is built from 16 residues. The germline V gene has CDR1 LGHNA and CDR2 YSLEER. J gave up 5 bases and V 3 bases, and 8 bases lay outside the gene matches. Method: immunoSEQ multiplex PCR; TCRdb's copy keeps in-frame clones and lacks some. The sample yields fewer than 35,000 clones, without any singletons. This related bone marrow graft donor gave peripheral blood on the day of marrow donation. This clone was observed many times. Its antigen remains unidentified. The sequencing input was PBMCs. This sequence originates from a woman in her 30s in good health and a related stem cell transplant donor. The chain links TRBV4-3 to TRBJ2-5, with 11 bases fitting TRBD2. The CDR3 loop reads CASSQALAGGQETQYF. The CDR3 DNA reads TGCGCCAGCAGCCAGGCATTAGCGGGGGGGCAGGAGACCCAGTACTTC.